The present T cell receptor (beta chain) was sequenced within a study of Tregs in tolerant kidney transplant recipients. The V gene's germline CDR1 is SGHVS and CDR2 FNYEAQ. Trimming cost V 5 bases and J 8 bases; bases outside gene matches: 10. CDR3 length: 16 residues. A note on this clone: Antigen: not known. The DNA ends 3 residues before the CDR3 does, and the rest of the CDR3 is filled in from the germline J gene.

Study-level points and caveats: Activated donor B cell expansion appeared to reveal the most relevant donor-specific TCRbeta repertoire. No direct test of biological reproducibility was done here. The small number of patients limits these findings pending further validation.

TCRdb's copy holds only in-frame clones and misses some; the assay was immunoSEQ multiplex PCR. The sample is made up of roughly 30,000 clones, and the top ten hold 13% to 15% of it. Thawed PBMCs were FACS-sorted into unstimulated CD4+CD25+CD127- regulatory T cells, CD4+CD25- non-regulatory cells, CD4 and CD8 cells. The rearrangement joins TRBV7-6 to TRBJ2-1; TRBD1 matches at 12 bases. The material sequenced was CD8+ T cells from blood, taken before the transplant. This receptor was taken from a human donor who received a combined kidney and bone marrow transplant. Here the CDR3 reads CASSMGQGAYWDEQFF. The part of the CDR3 DNA that was read is TGTGCCAGCAGCATGGGACAGGGGGCATATTGGGATGAG. The variable domain in full, completed from reference TRBV7-6 and TRBJ2-1, reads GAGVSQSPRYKVTKRGQDVALRCDPISGHVSLYWYRQALGQGPEFLTYFNYEAQQDKSGLPNDRFSAERPEGSISTLTIQRTEQRDSAMYRCASSMGQGAYWDEQFFGPGTRLTVL.